What follows is one T cell receptor (beta chain) and its context. Its antigen is not known. The PCR was carried out with 60 Vbeta primers and 13 Jbeta primers. Libraries were prepared by immunoSEQ multiplex PCR; TCRdb keeps only in-frame clonotypes and omits some of them. In all, the sample yields about 160,000 clones. The sample originates from a study of cytomegalovirus exposure and HLA in healthy donors. General study findings and limits: For TCR beta chains, V- and J-gene trimming was later linked to a missense DCLRE1C variant.

Looked up from germline, CDR1 is SNHLY and CDR2 is FYNNEI. This CDR3 contains 15 residues. V gave up 7 bases and J gave up 0 bases; unmatched junction bases: 8. This chain connects TRBV2 to TRBJ1-1, with 7 bases aligning to TRBD1. The clonotype originates from an older woman in good health and CMV-seronegative. Sequencing was carried out using PBMCs. The CDR3 DNA reads as TGTGCCAGCACTCGGGACAGACTAATGAACACTGAAGCTTTCTTT. This sequence encodes CASTRDRLMNTEAFF. The full variable domain, in which reference TRBV2 and TRBJ1-1 provide the parts outside the CDR3, is EPEVTQTPSHQVTQMGQEVILRCVPISNHLYFYWYRQILGQKVEFLVSFYNNEISEKSEIFDDQFSVERPDGSNFTLKIRSTKLEDSAMYFCASTRDRLMNTEAFFGQGTRLTVV.